The 32 T cell receptor beta chains below were found in one sample sequenced in a study of shared clonotypes between healthy human individuals. This table comes from immunoSEQ multiplex PCR, and its TCRdb copy is limited to in-frame clones, with some not included. The table lists 950,000 to 1,100,000 clones, 75% to 85% of them singletons. What was sequenced was memory CD4+ T cells from PBMCs. The subset here: CD45RA-negative fraction. These TCRs come from a man younger than 35 in good health. Some clones in this sample may be carry-over from other donors' samples.

A single count supports this clone. The chain carries TRBV5-1 and TRBJ1-4; no reliable D call. This CDR3 comprises 14 residues. Germline V gives CDR1 SGHRS, CDR2 YFSETQ. V was cut by 1 base and J by 4 bases, with 8 bases left in between. DNA for the CDR3: TGCGCCAGCAGCTTGAGACCTCTTAATGAAAAACTGTTTTTT. Translated: CASSLRPLNEKLFF.

The chain employs TRBV27 and TRBJ2-1, with TRBD2 identical over 7 bases. J was trimmed by 0 bases and V by 5 bases; bases with no gene match: 1. Germline CDR1 is MNHEY and CDR2 is SMNVEV (reference sequence). CDR3 length: 14 residues. The CDR3 region has the DNA TGTGCCAGCAGTCTAGCGGTCTCCTACAATGAGCAGTTCTTC. It specifies CASSLAVSYNEQFF.

The chain recombines TRBV9 with TRBJ2-1; no definite D call. V gave up 0 bases and J gave up 10 bases, with 14 bases separating them. The CDR3 is 14 residues long. From germline, CDR1 is SGDLS and CDR2 YYNGEE. The CDR3 DNA is TGTGCCAGCAGCGTAGAGGCCCCCTCGGGCGAGCAGTTCTTC. Translating it yields CASSVEAPSGEQFF.

The CDR3 here is CASSRDSQTQYF. The CDR3, as DNA: TGCGCCAGCAGCCGGGACAGCCAGACCCAGTACTTC. The chain has TRBV5-1 and TRBJ2-5, with 7 bases matching TRBD1. Germline-derived CDR1 and CDR2 are SGHRS and YFSETQ. The CDR3 is 12 amino acids. V shed 4 bases, J shed 6 bases, and the junction held 3 bases outside the gene matches.

This chain uses TRBV18 with TRBJ2-5; TRBD1 agrees at 12 bases. The CDR3 length is 16 residues. After removal of 3 bases from V and 4 bases from J, the junction contained 6 bases not matched to a gene. Germline CDR1 reads KGHSH; CDR2 reads LQKENI. The CDR3 nucleotides are TGTGCCAGCTCACCGGGGACAGGGGGCGCTGGAGAGACCCAGTACTTC. This gives the protein CASSPGTGGAGETQYF.

The table lists this clone with a few counts. The V and J genes are TRBV19 and TRBJ1-5; the D is unclear. There are 16 residues in the CDR3. Per germline, CDR1 LNHDA and CDR2 SQIVND (reference sequence). V dropped 3 bases and J dropped 0 bases, with 12 bases sitting between them. CDR3 in DNA: TGTGCCAGTAGTATCAAGGCCAGAGATAGCAATCAGCCCCAGCATTTT. Translating gives CASSIKARDSNQPQHF.

This chain uses TRBV15 with TRBJ2-7; D is possibly TRBD2 (6 bases). The CDR3 consists of 15 residues. With 3 bases removed from V and 3 bases from J, the gap between germline ends came to 15 bases. The germline CDR1 and CDR2 sequences are LNHNV and YYDKDF (reference sequence). CDR3 in DNA: TGTGCCACCAGCAGGGTTACCGGGGGTGACTACGAGCAGTACTTC. Translation: CATSRVTGGDYEQYF. Together with reference TRBV15 and TRBJ2-7, the CDR3 gives the full variable domain: DAMVIQNPRYQVTQFGKPVTLSCSQTLNHNVMYWYQQKSSQAPKLLFHYYDKDFNNEADTPDNFQSRRPNTSFCFLDIRSPGLGDTAMYLCATSRVTGGDYEQYFGPGTRLTVT.

This chain connects TRBV6-1 to TRBJ2-7; TRBD1 might be the D (7 bases). CDR3 size: 12 residues. Germline CDR1 is MNHNS and CDR2 is SASEGT. With 5 bases removed from V and 6 bases from J, the gap between germline ends came to 11 bases. CDR3: CASSRQGGEQYF. CDR3 DNA: TGTGCCAGCAGTAGACAGGGAGGCGAGCAGTACTTC.

The chain has TRBV5-6 and TRBJ2-5; 9 nucleotides align to TRBD1. CDR1 and CDR2 (germline): SGHDT, YYEEEE. J was trimmed by 7 bases and V by 4 bases; bases with no gene match: 11. The CDR3 has 15 residues. The CDR3 coding sequence is TGTGCCAGCAGCACACAGGGGGCCCTAATCTCGACCCAGTACTTC. As protein: CASSTQGALISTQYF.

The V call is TRBV7-9, the J call TRBJ2-7; D gene ambiguous. The CDR3 runs 15 residues. Germline V gene data show CDR1 as SEHNR and CDR2 as FQNEAQ (reference sequence). V dropped 1 base and J dropped 5 bases, with 15 bases sitting between them. CDR3 protein: CASSLGDGVPNEQYF. Here the CDR3 DNA reads TGTGCCAGCAGCTTAGGGGATGGGGTGCCGAACGAGCAGTACTTC.

In its sample, this clone was seen once. This chain connects TRBV4-2 to TRBJ2-1; 8 bases map to TRBD2. CDR1 is LGHNA, CDR2 YNFKEQ, per germline. The CDR3 is 17 residues long. The J segment lost 0 bases and the V segment lost 2 bases, leaving 6 bases of the junction unmatched. The CDR3 coding sequence is TGTGCCAGCAGCCAACGGGGGAGCGGGAGCTCCTACAATGAGCAGTTCTTC. Its protein product is CASSQRGSGSSYNEQFF.

V gene TRBV7-8 combines with J gene TRBJ2-6; D not resolved. Germline loops: CDR1 SGHVS, CDR2 FQNEAQ. CDR3 length equals 16 residues. Trimming left V 1 base short and J 2 bases short, with 9 bases between. In nucleotides, the CDR3 is TGTGCCAGCAGCTTAGTGTCCGGCCCTGGGGCCAACGTCCTGACTTTC. It translates to CASSLVSGPGANVLTF. The full variable domain, in which reference TRBV7-8 and TRBJ2-6 provide the parts outside the CDR3, is GAGVSQSPRYKVAKRGQDVALRCDPISGHVSLFWYQQALGQGPEFLTYFQNEAQLDKSGLPSDRFFAERPEGSVSTLKIQRTQQEDSAVYLCASSLVSGPGANVLTFGAGSRLTVL.

The rearrangement joins TRBV11-2 to TRBJ1-1, with D hard to call. V was pared by 1 base and J by 4 bases, with 10 bases between. The CDR3 consists of 14 residues. Germline-derived CDR1 and CDR2 are SGHAT and FQNNGV. CDR3 in DNA: TGTGCCAGCAGCTTAGGTGGGAGCTTCACTGAAGCTTTCTTT. Encoded protein: CASSLGGSFTEAFF.

The chain has TRBV7-9 and TRBJ2-1, with D possibly called TRBD1 or TRBD2 (5 bases each). The V gene lost 3 bases and the J gene lost 9 bases, with 15 bases spanning the gap. Looked up from germline, CDR1 is SEHNR and CDR2 is FQNEAQ (reference sequence). CDR3 length equals 14 residues. The CDR3 loop is CASSFSAGTGEQFF. The CDR3 bases are TGTGCCAGCAGCTTCAGCGCAGGGACGGGTGAGCAGTTCTTC.

The V and J genes are TRBV19 and TRBJ1-3; D is ambiguous. V gave up 7 bases and J gave up 10 bases, with 23 bases separating them. This CDR3 has 15 amino acids. Germline loops: CDR1 LNHDA, CDR2 SQIVND (reference sequence). This CDR3 reads CASTPFDGRTPTIYF. Here the CDR3 DNA reads TGTGCCAGTACCCCATTCGACGGACGGACGCCTACCATATATTTT.

The chain is built from TRBV28 and TRBJ2-7, with 9 bases aligning to TRBD1. Germline CDR1 and CDR2: MDHEN and SYDVKM. The V and J ends lost 4 bases and 5 bases, in that order; junction bases with no gene match: 12. The CDR3 runs to 16 residues. CDR3 sequence (DNA): TGTGCCAGCAGTTCCCCCGGGACAGGGCCAAACGACGAGCAGTACTTC. Translating gives CASSSPGTGPNDEQYF.

This clone was seen more than once but under ten times. The same CDR3 is also encoded by other DNA sequences in this sample. The gene calls are TRBV5-1 and TRBJ1-1; 7 nucleotides agree with TRBD1. The length of the CDR3 is 14 residues. With V trimmed by 3 bases and J by 1 base, 3 bases remained unmatched. Germline CDR1 reads SGHRS; CDR2 reads YFSETQ. The CDR3 is CASSWDRPNTEAFF. As DNA, the CDR3 is TGCGCCAGCAGCTGGGACAGACCGAACACTGAAGCTTTCTTT.

The table lists this clone with a count of one. The chain is built from TRBV4-3 and TRBJ2-3, with D possibly TRBD1 on 6 matching bases. The V gene's germline CDR1 is LGHNA and CDR2 YSLEER. Trimming shortened V by 3 bases and J by 10 bases, and 17 bases separated the two germline ends. The CDR3 sequence is 14 residues long. CDR3 coding DNA: TGCGCCAGCAGCCACGGGGACACTATGGTAGCGCAGTATTTT. Translating gives CASSHGDTMVAQYF.

The CDR3 protein is CASSLVRDSEQFF. In nucleotides, the CDR3 is TGTGCCAGCAGCTTAGTTCGGGATAGTGAGCAGTTCTTC. V usage is TRBV7-3 and J usage is TRBJ2-1; possible D gene TRBD2, 5 bases. This CDR3 has 13 amino acids. Trimming took 2 bases from V and 9 from J, leaving 11 bases between them. Germline loops: CDR1 SGHTA, CDR2 FQGTGA.

The chain is built from TRBV7-2 and TRBJ1-2, with 8 bases identical to TRBD1. In germline, CDR1 is SGHTA, CDR2 FQGNSA. The J segment lost 9 bases and the V segment lost 5 bases, leaving 11 bases of the junction unmatched. The CDR3 consists of 14 residues. In DNA, the CDR3 is TGTGCCAGCAGCCCCCGGACAGGGAATTCGAGCTACACCTTC. As protein: CASSPRTGNSSYTF. Together with reference TRBV7-2 and TRBJ1-2, the CDR3 gives the full variable domain: GAGVSQSPSNKVTEKGKDVELRCDPISGHTALYWYRQSLGQGLEFLIYFQGNSAPDKSGLPSDRFSAERTGGSVSTLTIQRTQQEDSAVYLCASSPRTGNSSYTFGSGTRLTVV.

This clone was seen just once. The CDR3 DNA is TGTGCCAGCAGTGCTACTCCGTTAGGAGAGCAGTACTTC. It encodes CASSATPLGEQYF. The rearrangement links TRBV27 to TRBJ2-7; D is unresolved. The germline V gene has CDR1 MNHEY and CDR2 SMNVEV (reference sequence). V gave up 5 bases and J gave up 7 bases, with 15 bases separating them. The CDR3 contains 13 residues.

The V gene is TRBV27, the J gene TRBJ2-7; 7 bases align to TRBD2. The germline V gene has CDR1 MNHEY and CDR2 SMNVEV (reference sequence). J lost 4 bases, V lost 5 bases, and 8 bases had no gene match. The CDR3 loop spans 14 amino acids. CDR3 sequence: CASSGDWGGYEQYF. The CDR3 bases are TGTGCCAGCAGTGGTGATTGGGGAGGGTACGAGCAGTACTTC.

This chain uses TRBV7-2 with TRBJ1-2; D is perhaps TRBD1 (5 bases). V was clipped by 3 bases and J by 8 bases, with 16 bases between them. Germline CDR1 and CDR2: SGHTA and FQGNSA. This CDR3 has 14 residues. This chain's CDR3 is CASSFPPGPRGYTF. The CDR3 DNA reads as TGTGCCAGCAGCTTTCCCCCGGGGCCGAGGGGCTACACCTTC.

The rearrangement joins TRBV18 to TRBJ1-2; 7 nucleotides agree with TRBD1. The junction had 5 bases not matched to a gene; V was cut back by 3 bases and J by 1 base. Germline CDR1 KGHSH, CDR2 LQKENI. The CDR3 loop spans 15 amino acids. The CDR3 here is CASSPDRHDNYGYTF. The CDR3 DNA is TGTGCCAGCTCACCGGACAGGCATGATAACTATGGCTACACCTTC.

For this clone: The same CDR3 arises from other DNA sequences in this sample as well. V gene TRBV6-1 combines with J gene TRBJ1-1, with no clear D. Deletions cut 1 base from V and 4 bases from J, with 4 bases between. CDR3 length equals 12 residues. Looked up from germline, CDR1 is MNHNS and CDR2 is SASEGT. This chain's CDR3 is CASSEGGTEAFF. In DNA, the CDR3 is TGTGCCAGCAGTGAAGGTGGCACTGAAGCTTTCTTT.

V gene TRBV6-5 combines with J gene TRBJ1-5, with TRBD1 as a possible D gene (5 bases). The CDR3 consists of 14 residues. V was cut by 4 bases and J by 1 base, with 8 bases left in between. Per germline, CDR1 MNHEY and CDR2 SVGAGI. The CDR3 here is CASSLSGSNQPQHF. Written as DNA, the CDR3 is TGTGCCAGCAGTTTATCAGGGAGCAATCAGCCCCAGCATTTT.

V usage is TRBV7-2 and J usage is TRBJ2-3; D is possibly TRBD1 or TRBD2 (5 bases each). The CDR3 spans 14 residues. Per the germline V gene, CDR1 is SGHTA and CDR2 is FQGNSA. The V gene lost 5 bases and the J gene lost 9 bases, with 18 bases spanning the gap. CDR3 sequence: CASSPRLRGETQYF. DNA for the CDR3: TGTGCCAGCAGCCCCCGCCTAAGGGGAGAGACGCAGTATTTT.

A remark on this clone: A much more abundant neighbour one base away suggests this may be a read error. The chain links TRBV7-2 to TRBJ2-3, with D perhaps matching TRBD2 (5 bases). The CDR3 spans 16 residues. Germline loops: CDR1 SGHTA, CDR2 FQGNSA. The chain's CDR3 is CASSLNGGDLTDAQYF. CDR3 DNA: TGTGCCAGCAGCTTAAATGGAGGAGACCTCACAGATGCGCAGTATTTT.

The chain uses TRBV6-6 and TRBJ2-5; 7 bases fit TRBD1. Trimming removed 5 bases from V and 0 bases from J; junction bases left unmatched: 3. Germline CDR1 and CDR2: MNHNY and SVGAGI (reference sequence). CDR3 size: 14 residues. The CDR3, as DNA: TGTGCCAGCAGTACGGGACAGAACCAAGAGACCCAGTACTTC. The encoded protein is CASSTGQNQETQYF.

V usage is TRBV5-1 and J usage is TRBJ2-3; D possibly corresponds to TRBD2 (5 bases). V dropped 5 bases and J dropped 2 bases, with 12 bases sitting between them. Looked up from germline, CDR1 is SGHRS and CDR2 is YFSETQ. The CDR3 has 14 residues. CDR3 protein: CASRDGSTTDTQYF. The CDR3 bases are TGCGCCAGCAGGGATGGGAGTACCACAGATACGCAGTATTTT.

The chain links TRBV27 to TRBJ2-2, with a tentative D call TRBD1 (5 bases). Trimming stripped 6 bases from V and 1 base from J, with 6 bases between. The CDR3 covers 13 residues. CDR1 and CDR2 (germline): MNHEY, SMNVEV (reference sequence). DNA for the CDR3: TGTGCCAGCAGGGACAAGAACACCGGGGAGCTGTTTTTT. Residues: CASRDKNTGELFF.

J is TRBJ2-2 and V is TRBV5-1; 8 nucleotides match TRBD1. V shed 7 bases, J shed 4 bases, and the junction held 9 bases outside the gene matches. The CDR3 covers 15 residues. CDR1 SGHRS and CDR2 YFSETQ come from the germline V gene. CDR3: CASGKLQGGTGELFF. The CDR3 DNA sequence: TGCGCCAGCGGGAAACTACAGGGGGGCACCGGGGAGCTGTTTTTT. The whole variable domain, filled in from reference TRBV5-1 and TRBJ2-2, reads KAGVTQTPRYLIKTRGQQVTLSCSPISGHRSVSWYQQTPGQGLQFLFEYFSETQRNKGNFPGRFSGRQFSNSRSEMNVSTLELGDSALYLCASGKLQGGTGELFFGEGSRLTVL.